Sequencing of this TCR beta chain was carried out in a study of patients and donors after allogeneic stem cell transplantation. MiXCR was run by TCRdb on the RT-PCR reads, yielding one entry per CDR3 protein. The sample has hundreds of thousands of distinct CDR3 sequences, about a sixth seen once. This clonotype was detected many times. Germline CDR1 ENHRY, CDR2 SYGVKD. This CDR3 has 15 residues. V lost 7 bases and J 10 bases, leaving 20 bases between the germline ends. The receptor was isolated from a human donor who was either an allogeneic HSCT recipient or a stem cell or donor lymphocyte infusion donor (not recorded which). It is not recorded whose cells these are; they may come from a transplant donor. Sequencing was done on a sample of blood, either unsorted or a sorted T cell fraction (not recorded which). The chain is built from TRBV10-3 and TRBJ2-6; tentatively, D is TRBD1 or TRBD2 (5 bases each). CDR3 loop: CAITTGTQVGNVLTF. The CDR3 bases are TGTGCCATCACCACCGGGACCCAAGTAGGGAACGTCCTGACTTTC.